This T cell receptor beta chain was sequenced in a study of CD8 T cells in Susac syndrome. Reverse transcription of about 0.45 to 1 ug RNA was performed with random hexamers. One entry per CDR3 protein results from TCRdb running MiXCR on the immunoSEQ multiplex PCR reads. In the table there are around 160,000 distinct CDR3 sequences, around 94% of which are singletons. Sequencing of TCR beta was performed on blood CD8+ T cells and on blood CD4+ T cells. FACS was used to enrich TEMRA cells, whereas the CD8+ and CD4+ T cells were obtained by negative isolation. The length of the CDR3 is 15 residues. Per the germline V gene, CDR1 is MDHEN and CDR2 is SYDVKM. Trimming cost V 4 bases and J 7 bases; bases outside gene matches: 13.

The sequencing input was CD4+ T cells from PBMCs. This TCR was sampled from a human donor with multiple sclerosis. This chain joins TRBV28 and TRBJ2-7; 7 bases are shared with TRBD1. The CDR3 here is CASSSPGQTPREQYF. For the CDR3, the DNA is TGTGCCAGCAGTTCCCCGGGACAGACCCCTCGGGAGCAGTACTTC.